The clone carrying this T cell receptor (beta chain) was found a few times. TCRdb passed the RT-PCR reads through MiXCR, listing each CDR3 protein once. Of hundreds of thousands of distinct CDR3 sequences listed, over 12% are singletons. Germline values: CDR1 MDHEN, CDR2 SYDVKM. V trimming: 6 bases; J trimming: 4 bases; junction bases outside the gene matches: 15. CDR3 length: 17 residues. The sequence was collected from a female donor in good health, serving as a healthy control. The V and J genes are TRBV28 and TRBJ1-5, with 7 bases lining up with TRBD1. Input material: memory CD4+ T cells from blood. The CDR3 nucleotides read TGTGCCAGCAGGAGGTGGGGGCAGGGGGTTAATAATCAGCCCCAGCATTTT. Its translation is CASRRWGQGVNNQPQHF.